A selection of T cell receptor beta chains follows, all from one sample in a study of T cell responses to AZD1222 COVID-19 vaccine. Clones were sequenced by immunoSEQ multiplex PCR, and TCRdb holds only the in-frame ones, with some missing. This table has about 180,000 clones, around nine tenths appearing once. Source: peripheral blood, taken on day 0 of AZD1222 vaccination. The origin of the receptors is an adult in good health. The CDR3 runs from the conserved cysteine through the conserved F or W. The order of the fields is D gene, V gene, clone size, J gene, CDR3 DNA, CDR3 protein. A D gene is named only where the DNA matches it firmly. Clone size is given for some rows only: seen once, a few or many times, or a class if the clone is expanded.

>TRBD2|TRBV29-1|-|TRBJ2-1
TGCAGCGTTGACGGGACTAGCGGATACAATGAGCAGTTCTTC
CSVDGTSGYNEQFF
>TRBD1|TRBV28|-|TRBJ2-1
TGTGCCAGCACTAGGGGGCGTTCAAATGAGCAGTTCTTC
CASTRGRSNEQFF
>-|TRBV7-7|-|TRBJ2-2
TGTGCTAGCAGCTTAGCTCTATCACGGAACACCGGGGAGCTGTTTTTT
CASSLALSRNTGELFF
>-|TRBV5-1|-|TRBJ1-2
TGCGCCAGCAGCAACAGGGATGGCTACACCTTC
CASSNRDGYTF
>-|TRBV12-3/TRBV12-4|-|TRBJ1-4
TGTGCCAGCAGTCCAGGACTTGAAAAACTGTTTTTT
CASSPGLEKLFF
>-|TRBV19|-|TRBJ2-3
TGTGCCAGTAGTATTGGACCAACAGATACGCAGTATTTT
CASSIGPTDTQYF
>-|TRBV18|-|TRBJ2-5
TGTGCCAGCTCACCAAGGATGGGCGAGACCCAGTACTTC
CASSPRMGETQYF
>-|TRBV6-5|-|TRBJ1-4
TGTGCCAGCAGTTCCCCCGGCGGGTATGAAAAACTGTTTTTT
CASSSPGGYEKLFF
>-|TRBV9|-|TRBJ2-2
TGTGCCAGCAGCGTAATGGGTTGGGAGCTGTTTTTT
CASSVMGWELFF
>TRBD1|TRBV7-3|few|TRBJ1-1
TGTGCCAGCAGCTTACATGGGACAGGGGAAATCGTCGCTGAAGCTTTCTTT
CASSLHGTGEIVAEAFF
>TRBD1|TRBV2|-|TRBJ1-1
TGTGCCAGCAGTGATGACAGGGGGAGGACTGAAGCTTTCTTT
CASSDDRGRTEAFF
>-|TRBV6-4|-|TRBJ2-7
TGTGCCAGCATCGAGGGAACTACTGAGCAGTACTTC
CASIEGTTEQYF
>-|TRBV6-5|-|TRBJ1-5
TGTGCCAGCGGACGGGGCCCTAGCAATCAGCCCCAGCATTTT
CASGRGPSNQPQHF
>-|TRBV2|-|TRBJ1-1
TGTGCCACCACGACAGGAGACCGGGGCGCTTTCTTT
CATTTGDRGAFF